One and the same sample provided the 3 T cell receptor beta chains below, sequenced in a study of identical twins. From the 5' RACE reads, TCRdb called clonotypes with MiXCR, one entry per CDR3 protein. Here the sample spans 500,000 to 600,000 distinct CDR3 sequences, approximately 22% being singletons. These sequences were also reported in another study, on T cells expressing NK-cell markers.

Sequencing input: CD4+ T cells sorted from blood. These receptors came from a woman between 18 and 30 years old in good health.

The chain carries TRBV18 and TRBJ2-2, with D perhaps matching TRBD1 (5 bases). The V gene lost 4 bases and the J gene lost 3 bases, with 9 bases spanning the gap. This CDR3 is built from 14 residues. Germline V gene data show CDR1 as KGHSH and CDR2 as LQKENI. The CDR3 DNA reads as TGTGCCAGCTCACGGATAGGGGACACCGGGGAGCTGTTTTTT. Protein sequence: CASSRIGDTGELFF.

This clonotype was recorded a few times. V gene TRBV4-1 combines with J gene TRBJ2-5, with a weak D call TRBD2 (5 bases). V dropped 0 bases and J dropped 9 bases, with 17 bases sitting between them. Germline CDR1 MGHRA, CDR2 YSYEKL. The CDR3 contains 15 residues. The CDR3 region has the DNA TGCGCCAGCAGCCAAGAGTTGACTACCGAGAGACCCCAGTACTTC. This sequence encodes CASSQELTTERPQYF.

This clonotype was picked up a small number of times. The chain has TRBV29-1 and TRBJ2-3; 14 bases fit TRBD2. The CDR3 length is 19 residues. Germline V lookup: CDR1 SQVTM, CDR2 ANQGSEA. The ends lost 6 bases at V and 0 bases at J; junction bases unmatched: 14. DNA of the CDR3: TGCAGCGTGGGGCCGGGACTAGCGGGAGCCAGGCCCAGCACAGATACGCAGTATTTT. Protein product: CSVGPGLAGARPSTDTQYF.